This T cell receptor beta chain stems from a study of T cells in Graves' hyperthyroidism and ophthalmopathy. The study's findings and limits: For ophthalmopathy, model prediction preceded onset by a median 6.5 months.

Patients were aged 18 to 65, had disease duration under 2 months, and had newly diagnosed hyperthyroidism. About this clonotype itself: Its antigen is not identified. Possible read error: a much larger clone is one base away.

The source material, RNA transcripts, was used to amplify TCR beta CDR3 regions. RT-PCR in the first round (using the HTBI primer set) targeted the TCR CDR3. TCRdb processed the multiplex PCR reads anew with MiXCR; each CDR3 protein has one entry. The sample holds approximately 610,000 distinct CDR3 sequences, 16% seen once. This TCR came from a woman under 30 with Graves' hyperthyroidism. The sequencing sample was made of blood.

CDR3 sequence (DNA): TGTGCCAGCAGTCATATAGGGGTCAGTCAGCCCCAGCATTTT. It encodes CASSHIGVSQPQHF. The chain links TRBV6-1 to TRBJ1-5, with D possibly TRBD1 on 5 matching bases. The CDR3 has 14 amino acids. Trimming shortened V by 5 bases and J by 6 bases, and 14 bases separated the two germline ends. Per the germline V gene, CDR1 is MNHNS and CDR2 is SASEGT.